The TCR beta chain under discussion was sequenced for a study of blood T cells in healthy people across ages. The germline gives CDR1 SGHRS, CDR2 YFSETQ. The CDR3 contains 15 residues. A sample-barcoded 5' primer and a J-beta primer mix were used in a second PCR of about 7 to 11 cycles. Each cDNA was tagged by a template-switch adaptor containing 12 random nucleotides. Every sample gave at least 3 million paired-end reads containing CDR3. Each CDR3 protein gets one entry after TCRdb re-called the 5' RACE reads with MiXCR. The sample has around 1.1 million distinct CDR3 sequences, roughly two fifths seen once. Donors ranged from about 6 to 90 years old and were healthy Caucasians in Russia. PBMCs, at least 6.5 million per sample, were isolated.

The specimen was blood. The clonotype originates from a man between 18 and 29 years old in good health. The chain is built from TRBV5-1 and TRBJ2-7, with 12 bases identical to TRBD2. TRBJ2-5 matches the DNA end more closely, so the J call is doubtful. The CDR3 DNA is TGCGCCAGCAGCTTGACCGGGACTAGCGGGGAGACCCAGTACTTC. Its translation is CASSLTGTSGETQYF.